A selection of T cell receptor beta chains follows, all from one sample in a study of blood T cell repertoires in COVID-19. Data came from immunoSEQ multiplex PCR; TCRdb stores just in-frame clones and leaves some out. This sample has approximately 60,000 clones, with 65% to 85% found just once. Sequences were obtained from peripheral blood. These receptor sequences come from an elderly woman with active or convalescent COVID-19. Each CDR3 is given with its conserved first and last residue. The D gene is left open where the match is weak. The size entry is marked missing in some rows and otherwise reads once, few, many or a size class.

v_gene	j_gene	d_gene	abundance	CDR3nt	CDR3aa
TRBV29-1	TRBJ2-3	TRBD1	-	TGCAGCGTGACCCCCGGGACAGGGGGACCCATAGGCACAGATACGCAGTATTTT	CSVTPGTGGPIGTDTQYF
TRBV4-1	TRBJ2-5	-	-	TGCGCCAGCAGCCAAGATTCAGGGGTTAAAGAGACCCAGTACTTC	CASSQDSGVKETQYF
TRBV5-4	TRBJ2-7	TRBD1	-	TGTGCCAGCAGCAGCCGGGACAGTCCCTACGAGCAGTACTTC	CASSSRDSPYEQYF
TRBV3-1/TRBV3-2	TRBJ1-4	TRBD1	-	TGTGCCAGCAGCAGGACAGGGAGGACTAATGAAAAACTGTTTTTT	CASSRTGRTNEKLFF
TRBV11-3	TRBJ1-5	-	-	TGTGCCAGCAGCTCGGGGGGTAATCAGCCCCAGCATTTT	CASSSGGNQPQHF
TRBV10-1	TRBJ1-1	-	-	TGCGCCAGCAGTGAACGCGTGGACACTGAAGCTTTCTTT	CASSERVDTEAFF
TRBV5-1	TRBJ2-1	-	-	TGCGCCAGCAGCTTTACAGGGATATACAATGAGCAGTTCTTC	CASSFTGIYNEQFF
TRBV11-2	TRBJ1-2	-	-	TGTGCCAGCAGCTTAGATATGGGCAGCCGAGGCTACACCTTC	CASSLDMGSRGYTF
TRBV19	TRBJ2-3	-	-	TGTGCCAGTAGTATGCTAGGCGGGGTTACGCAGTATTTT	CASSMLGGVTQYF
TRBV4-1	TRBJ1-3	-	-	TGCGCCAGCAGCCCGTTTCAGTCTGGAAACACCATATATTTT	CASSPFQSGNTIYF
TRBV4-1	TRBJ1-3	-	few	TGCGCCAGCAGCCAATGGGGGGACCTTACCGGAAACACCATATATTTT	CASSQWGDLTGNTIYF
TRBV19	TRBJ1-1	-	-	TGTGCCAGTAGTATAATTGGGTTCGGGGACACTGAAGCTTTCTTT	CASSIIGFGDTEAFF
TRBV6-6	TRBJ1-2	-	-	TGTGCCAGCAGTTACGGAGGAGGGGAAGATAACTATGGCTACACCTTC	CASSYGGGEDNYGYTF
TRBV15	TRBJ1-1	-	-	TGTGCCACCAGCAGAGATGGTACAGGGAACACTGAAGCTTTCTTT	CATSRDGTGNTEAFF
TRBV3-1/TRBV3-2	TRBJ2-1	TRBD2	-	TGTGCCAGCAGCCATCTTAGCGGGAAGAGCTCCTACAATGAGCAGTTCTTC	CASSHLSGKSSYNEQFF